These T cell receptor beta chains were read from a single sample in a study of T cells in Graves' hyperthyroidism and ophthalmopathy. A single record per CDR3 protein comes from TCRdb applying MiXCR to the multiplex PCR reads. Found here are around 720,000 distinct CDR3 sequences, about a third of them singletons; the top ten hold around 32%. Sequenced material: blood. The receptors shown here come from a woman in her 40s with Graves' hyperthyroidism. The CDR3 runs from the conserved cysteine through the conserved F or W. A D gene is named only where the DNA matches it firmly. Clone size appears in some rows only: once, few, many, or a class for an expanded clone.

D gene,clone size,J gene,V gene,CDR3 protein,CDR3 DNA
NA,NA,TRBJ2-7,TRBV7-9,CASSPGRIGLTKEEQYF,TGTGCCAGCAGCCCCGGGAGAATAGGGCTAACCAAGGAAGAGCAGTACTTC
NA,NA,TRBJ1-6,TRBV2,CASRRGSVDQPAGDSPLHF,TGTGCCAGCAGGAGGGGGTCCGTCGATCAGCCCGCCGGCGATTCACCCCTCCACTTT
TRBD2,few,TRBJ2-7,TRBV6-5,CASRATSGFSYEQYF,TGTGCCAGCAGAGCGACTAGCGGCTTCTCCTACGAGCAGTACTTC
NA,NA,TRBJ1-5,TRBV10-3,CAIRGENQPQHF,TGTGCCATCAGGGGAGAGAATCAGCCCCAGCATTTT
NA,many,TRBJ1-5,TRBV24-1,CATSDLDPHNLDPVGGNQPQHF,TGTGCCACCAGTGACCTGGACCCACATAACCTTGACCCGGTAGGAGGCAATCAGCCCCAGCATTTT
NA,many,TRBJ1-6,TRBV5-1,CASSLWVQGHNSPLHF,TGCGCCAGCAGCTTGTGGGTCCAGGGCCATAATTCACCCCTCCACTTT
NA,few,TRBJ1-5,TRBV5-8,CASSARNSNQPQHF,TGTGCCAGCAGCGCAAGAAATAGCAATCAGCCCCAGCATTTT
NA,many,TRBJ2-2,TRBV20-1,CSASRTTNTGELFF,TGCAGTGCTAGCCGGACAACGAACACCGGGGAGCTGTTTTTT
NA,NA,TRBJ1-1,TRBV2,CASSEGPRTEASF,TGTGCCAGCAGTGAAGGCCCGAGAACTGAAGCTTCCTTT
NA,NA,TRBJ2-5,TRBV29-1,CSVDDGGEETQYF,TGCAGCGTTGACGACGGGGGCGAGGAGACCCAGTACTTC
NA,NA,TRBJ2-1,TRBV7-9,CATPFDEQFF,TGTGCCACCCCGTTCGATGAGCAGTTCTTC
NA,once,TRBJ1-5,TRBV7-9,CASGSHFSGNTAGGKYSNQPQHF,TGTGCCAGCGGATCACACTTCTCTGGAAACACTGCCGGGGGGAAATATAGCAATCAGCCCCAGCATTTT
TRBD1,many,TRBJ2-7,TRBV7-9,CASSFTGGSYEQYF,TGTGCCAGCAGCTTCACAGGGGGGTCCTACGAGCAGTACTTC
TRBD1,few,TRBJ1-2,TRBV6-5,CASTRDSDNYGYTF,TGTGCCAGCACCCGGGACAGCGACAACTATGGCTACACCTTC
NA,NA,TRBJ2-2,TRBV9,CASSVGSDANAGELFF,TGTGCCAGCAGCGTAGGTTCAGATGCGAACGCCGGGGAGCTGTTTTTT
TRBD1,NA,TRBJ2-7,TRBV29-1,CSVLGQGGNEQYF,TGCAGCGTTTTAGGACAGGGTGGGAATGAGCAGTACTTC
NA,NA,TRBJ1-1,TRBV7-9,CASSLNGAYEAFF,TGTGCCAGCAGCTTAAACGGGGCCTATGAAGCTTTCTTT
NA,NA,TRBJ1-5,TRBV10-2,CASSVTAYGQPQHF,TGCGCCAGCAGTGTGACAGCGTATGGTCAGCCCCAGCATTTT
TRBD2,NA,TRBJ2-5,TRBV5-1,CASSLSGGQPIQETQYF,TGCGCCAGCAGCTTAAGCGGGGGGCAACCAATTCAAGAGACCCAGTACTTC
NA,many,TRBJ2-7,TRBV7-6,CASSLAAGDEQYF,TGTGCCAGCAGCTTGGCGGCGGGCGACGAGCAGTACTTC
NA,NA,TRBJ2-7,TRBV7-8,CASSAHPGARDEQYF,TGTGCCAGCAGCGCACACCCGGGGGCAAGAGACGAGCAGTACTTC
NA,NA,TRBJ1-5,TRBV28,CASSPETRGPQHF,TGTGCCAGCAGTCCCGAGACCCGTGGGCCCCAGCATTTT